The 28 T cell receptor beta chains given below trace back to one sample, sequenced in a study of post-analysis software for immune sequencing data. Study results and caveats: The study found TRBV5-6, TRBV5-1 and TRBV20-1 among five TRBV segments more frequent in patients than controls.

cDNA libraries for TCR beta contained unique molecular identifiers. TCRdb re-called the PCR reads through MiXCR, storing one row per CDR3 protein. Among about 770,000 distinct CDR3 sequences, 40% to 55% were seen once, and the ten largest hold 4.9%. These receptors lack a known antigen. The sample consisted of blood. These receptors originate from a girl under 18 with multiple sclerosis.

In nucleotides, the CDR3 is TGTGCCAGCAGTTTTTCGACAGGTCCATCGGAAACATACTACGAGCAGTACTTC. Amino acid sequence: CASSFSTGPSETYYEQYF. This chain connects TRBV12-3 or TRBV12-4 to TRBJ2-7; a weak D match, TRBD1 (6 bases). V was shortened by 3 bases and J by 3 bases, with 24 bases between the two germline ends. The CDR3 runs 18 residues.

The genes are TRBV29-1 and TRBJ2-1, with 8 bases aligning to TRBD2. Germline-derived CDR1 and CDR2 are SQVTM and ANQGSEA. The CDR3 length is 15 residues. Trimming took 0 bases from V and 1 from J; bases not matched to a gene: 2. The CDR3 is CSVEDQRESYNEQFF. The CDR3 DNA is TGCAGCGTTGAAGATCAGCGGGAGTCCTACAATGAGCAGTTCTTC.

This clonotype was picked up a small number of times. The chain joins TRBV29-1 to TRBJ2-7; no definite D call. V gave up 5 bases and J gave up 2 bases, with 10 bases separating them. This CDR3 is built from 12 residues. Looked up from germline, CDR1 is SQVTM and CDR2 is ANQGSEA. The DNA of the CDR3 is TGCAGCGTTTTGGGCGAAGCCTACGAGCAGTACTTC. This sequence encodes CSVLGEAYEQYF.

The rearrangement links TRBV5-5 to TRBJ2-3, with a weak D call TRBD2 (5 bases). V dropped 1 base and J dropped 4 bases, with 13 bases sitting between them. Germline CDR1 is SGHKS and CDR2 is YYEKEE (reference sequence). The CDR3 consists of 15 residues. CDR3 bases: TGTGCCAGCAGCTTGCGGGCTAGCAGCGCAGATACGCAGTATTTT. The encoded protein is CASSLRASSADTQYF.

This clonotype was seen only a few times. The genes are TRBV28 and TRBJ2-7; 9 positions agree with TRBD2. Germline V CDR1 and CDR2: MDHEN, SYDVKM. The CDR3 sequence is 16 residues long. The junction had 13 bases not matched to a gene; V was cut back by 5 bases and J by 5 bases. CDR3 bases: TGTGCCAGCAGTCCCAGACCGGGACTAGCTCCCGACGAGCAGTACTTC. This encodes CASSPRPGLAPDEQYF.

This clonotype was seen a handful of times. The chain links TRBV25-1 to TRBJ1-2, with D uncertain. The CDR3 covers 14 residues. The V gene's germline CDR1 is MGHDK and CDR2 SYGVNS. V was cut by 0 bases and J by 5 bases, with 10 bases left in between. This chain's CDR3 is CASSEYLADYGYTF. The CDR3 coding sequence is TGTGCCAGCAGTGAATATTTGGCAGATTATGGCTACACCTTC.

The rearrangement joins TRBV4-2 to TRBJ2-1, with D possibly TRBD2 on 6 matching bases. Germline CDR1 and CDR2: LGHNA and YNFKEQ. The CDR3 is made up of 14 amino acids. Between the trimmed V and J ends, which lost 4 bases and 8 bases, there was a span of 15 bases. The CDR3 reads CASSPRRGLDEQFF. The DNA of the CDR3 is TGTGCCAGCAGCCCAAGGAGGGGTTTGGATGAGCAGTTCTTC.

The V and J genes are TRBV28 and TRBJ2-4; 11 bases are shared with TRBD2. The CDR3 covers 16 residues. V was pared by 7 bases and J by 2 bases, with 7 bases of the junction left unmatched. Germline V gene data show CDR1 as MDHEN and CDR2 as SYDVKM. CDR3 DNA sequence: TGTGCCAGCACTAGCGGGAGGTGGGGGACCAAAAACATTCAGTACTTC. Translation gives CASTSGRWGTKNIQYF.

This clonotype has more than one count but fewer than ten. CDR3 bases: TGTGCCAGCAGTTTAGGGAGGAGGGGGAACGGCGAGCAGTACTTC. Encoded protein: CASSLGRRGNGEQYF. The rearrangement joins TRBV12-3 or TRBV12-4 to TRBJ2-7, with D perhaps given as TRBD1 or TRBD2 (6 bases each). The V end was cut by 1 base, the J end by 6 bases, with 16 bases between. This CDR3 is built from 15 residues.

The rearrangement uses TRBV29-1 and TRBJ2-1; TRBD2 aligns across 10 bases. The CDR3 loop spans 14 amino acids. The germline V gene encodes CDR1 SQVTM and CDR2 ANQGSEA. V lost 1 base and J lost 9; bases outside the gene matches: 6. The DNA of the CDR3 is TGCAGCGTTGAAGGGTCACTAGCGGGGAGTGAGCAGTTCTTC. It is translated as CSVEGSLAGSEQFF.

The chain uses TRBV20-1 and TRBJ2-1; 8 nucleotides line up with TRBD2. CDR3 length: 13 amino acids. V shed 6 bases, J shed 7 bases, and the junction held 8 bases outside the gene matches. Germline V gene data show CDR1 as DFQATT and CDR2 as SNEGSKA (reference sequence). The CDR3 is CSAEGTRINEQFF. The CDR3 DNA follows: TGCAGTGCAGAAGGGACTAGAATAAATGAGCAGTTCTTC.

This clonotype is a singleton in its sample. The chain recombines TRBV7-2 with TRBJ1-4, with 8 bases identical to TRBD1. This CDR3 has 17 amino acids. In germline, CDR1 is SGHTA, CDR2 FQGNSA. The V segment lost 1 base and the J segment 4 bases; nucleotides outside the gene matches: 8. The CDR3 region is CASSLGPGQAFNEKLFF. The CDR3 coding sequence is TGTGCCAGCAGCTTAGGCCCGGGACAGGCGTTTAATGAAAAACTGTTTTTT. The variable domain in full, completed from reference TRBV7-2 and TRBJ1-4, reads GAGVSQSPSNKVTEKGKDVELRCDPISGHTALYWYRQSLGQGLEFLIYFQGNSAPDKSGLPSDRFSAERTGGSVSTLTIQRTQQEDSAVYLCASSLGPGQAFNEKLFFGSGTQLSVL.

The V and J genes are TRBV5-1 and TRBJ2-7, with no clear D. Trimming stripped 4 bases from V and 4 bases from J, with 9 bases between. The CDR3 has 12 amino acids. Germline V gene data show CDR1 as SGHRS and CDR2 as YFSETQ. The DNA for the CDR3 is TGCGCCAGCAGCGCGGACCAGTACGAGCAGTACTTC. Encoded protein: CASSADQYEQYF.

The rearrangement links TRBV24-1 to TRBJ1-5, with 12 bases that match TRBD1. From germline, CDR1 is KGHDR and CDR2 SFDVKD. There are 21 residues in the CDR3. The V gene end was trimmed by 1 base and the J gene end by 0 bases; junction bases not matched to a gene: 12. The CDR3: CATSDFIGTGGPRYSNQPQHF. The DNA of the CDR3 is TGTGCCACCAGTGATTTCATAGGGACAGGGGGCCCCAGGTATAGCAATCAGCCCCAGCATTTT.

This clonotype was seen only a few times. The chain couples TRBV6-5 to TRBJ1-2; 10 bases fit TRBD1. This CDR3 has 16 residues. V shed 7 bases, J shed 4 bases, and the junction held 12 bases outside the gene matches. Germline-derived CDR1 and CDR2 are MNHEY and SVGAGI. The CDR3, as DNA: TGTGCCAGCACCGGGTTGGGGGACAGGGGATTCTATGGCTACACCTTC. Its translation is CASTGLGDRGFYGYTF.

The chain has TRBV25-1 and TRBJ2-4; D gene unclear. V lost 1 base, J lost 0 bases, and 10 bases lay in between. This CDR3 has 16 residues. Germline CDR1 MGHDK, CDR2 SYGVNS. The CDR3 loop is CASSEWGKGAKNIQYF. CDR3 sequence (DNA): TGTGCCAGCAGTGAATGGGGAAAGGGAGCCAAAAACATTCAGTACTTC.

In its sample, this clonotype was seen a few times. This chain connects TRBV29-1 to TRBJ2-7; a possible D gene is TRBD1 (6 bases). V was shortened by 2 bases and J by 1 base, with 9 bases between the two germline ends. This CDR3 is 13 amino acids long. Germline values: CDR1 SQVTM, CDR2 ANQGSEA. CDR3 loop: CSVENRESYEQYF. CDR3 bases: TGCAGCGTTGAAAACAGGGAGTCCTACGAGCAGTACTTC.

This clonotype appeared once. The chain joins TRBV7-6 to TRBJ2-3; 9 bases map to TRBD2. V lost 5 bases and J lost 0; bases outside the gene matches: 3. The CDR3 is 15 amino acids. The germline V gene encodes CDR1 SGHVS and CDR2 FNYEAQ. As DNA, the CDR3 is TGTGCCAGCAGCCGACTAGCGGATAGCACAGATACGCAGTATTTT. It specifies CASSRLADSTDTQYF.

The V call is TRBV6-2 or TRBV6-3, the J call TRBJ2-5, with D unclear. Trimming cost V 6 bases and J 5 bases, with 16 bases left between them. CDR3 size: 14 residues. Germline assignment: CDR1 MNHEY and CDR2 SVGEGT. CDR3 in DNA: TGTGCCAGCAGAGCCAGGCAGGTGTGGGAGACCCAGTACTTC. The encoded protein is CASRARQVWETQYF.

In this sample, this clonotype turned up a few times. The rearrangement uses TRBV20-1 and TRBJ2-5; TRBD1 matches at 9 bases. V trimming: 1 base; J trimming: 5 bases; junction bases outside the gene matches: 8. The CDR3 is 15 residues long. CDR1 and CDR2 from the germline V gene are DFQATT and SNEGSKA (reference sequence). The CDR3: CSARAGQGKMETQYF. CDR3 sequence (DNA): TGCAGTGCTAGAGCCGGACAGGGGAAGATGGAGACCCAGTACTTC.

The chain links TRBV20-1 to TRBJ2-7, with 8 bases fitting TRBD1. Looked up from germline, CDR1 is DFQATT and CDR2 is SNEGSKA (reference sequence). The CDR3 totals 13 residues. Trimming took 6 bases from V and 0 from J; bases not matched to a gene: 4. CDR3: CSARGTGSYEQYF. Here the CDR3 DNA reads TGCAGTGCCAGGGGGACAGGCTCCTACGAGCAGTACTTC.

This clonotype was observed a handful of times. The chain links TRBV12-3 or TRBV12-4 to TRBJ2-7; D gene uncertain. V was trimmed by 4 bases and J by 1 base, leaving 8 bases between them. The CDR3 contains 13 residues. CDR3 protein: CASSYAWSYEQYF. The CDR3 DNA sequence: TGTGCCAGCAGTTACGCGTGGTCCTACGAGCAGTACTTC.

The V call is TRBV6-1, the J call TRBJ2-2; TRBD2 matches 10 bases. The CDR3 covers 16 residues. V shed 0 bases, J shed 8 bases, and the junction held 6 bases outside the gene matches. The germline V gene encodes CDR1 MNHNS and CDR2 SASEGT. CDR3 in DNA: TGTGCCAGCAGTGAAGCGCTAGCGGGAGTTGTGGGGGAGCTGTTTTTT. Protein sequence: CASSEALAGVVGELFF.

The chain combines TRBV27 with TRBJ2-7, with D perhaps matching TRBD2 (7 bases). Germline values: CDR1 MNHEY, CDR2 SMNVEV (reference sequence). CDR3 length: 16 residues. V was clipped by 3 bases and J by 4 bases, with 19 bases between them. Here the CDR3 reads CASSLVGGGRGYEQYF. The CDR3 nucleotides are TGTGCCAGCAGTTTGGTGGGGGGGGGCCGCGGTTACGAGCAGTACTTC.

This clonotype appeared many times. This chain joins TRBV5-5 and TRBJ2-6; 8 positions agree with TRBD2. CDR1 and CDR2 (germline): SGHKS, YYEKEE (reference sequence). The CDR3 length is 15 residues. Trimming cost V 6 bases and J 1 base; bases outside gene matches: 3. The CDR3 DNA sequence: TGTGCCAGCACCGGGAGGGGATCTGGGGCCAACGTCCTGACTTTC. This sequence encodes CASTGRGSGANVLTF.

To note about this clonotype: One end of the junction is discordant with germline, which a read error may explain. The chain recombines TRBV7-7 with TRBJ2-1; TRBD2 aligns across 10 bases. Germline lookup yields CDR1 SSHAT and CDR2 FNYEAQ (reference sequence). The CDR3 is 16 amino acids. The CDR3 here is CASSLEVAGGDNEQFF. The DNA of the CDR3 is TGTGCTAGCAGCTTAGAGGTAGCGGGAGGCGACAATGAGCAGTTCTTC.

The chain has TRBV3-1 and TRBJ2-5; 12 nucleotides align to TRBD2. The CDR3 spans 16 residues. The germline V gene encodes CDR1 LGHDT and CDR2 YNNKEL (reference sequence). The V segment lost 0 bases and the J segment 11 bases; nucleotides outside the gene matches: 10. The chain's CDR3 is CASSQDLTSGSGEQYF. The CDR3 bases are TGTGCCAGCAGCCAAGATTTGACTAGCGGGAGTGGGGAGCAGTACTTC.

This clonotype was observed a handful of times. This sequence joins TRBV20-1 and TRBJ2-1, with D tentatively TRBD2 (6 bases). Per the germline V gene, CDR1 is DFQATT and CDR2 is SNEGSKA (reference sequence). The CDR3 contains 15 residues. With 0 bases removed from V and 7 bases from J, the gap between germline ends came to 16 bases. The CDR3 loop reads CSARDLRGGGNEQFF. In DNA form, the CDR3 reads TGCAGTGCTAGAGATCTGAGGGGAGGAGGGAATGAGCAGTTCTTC.